This TCR beta chain emerged from a study of cytomegalovirus exposure and HLA in healthy donors. The wider study: Previous work identified roughly 120 million unique TCR beta sequences from around 200 million T cells. Regarding the study as a whole: With high specificity and sensitivity, the classifier reportedly diagnosed cytomegalovirus status.

About this clone: Its target is not known.

Healthy bone marrow donors made up the donor group. The germline gives CDR1 MNHNY, CDR2 SVGAGI (reference sequence). Trimming removed 5 bases from V and 7 bases from J, with 12 bases in between. This CDR3 has 13 residues. Primers: 60 Vbeta forward and 13 Jbeta reverse. The method was immunoSEQ multiplex PCR; TCRdb's version includes in-frame clones alone and lacks a portion of them. There are tens of thousands of clones in the sample; over 70% occur only once, and approximately 9% lies in the top ten. The receptor was derived from a man between 40 and 49 years old in good health and CMV-seropositive. The rearrangement joins TRBV6-6 to TRBJ1-5; the D is unclear. What was sequenced was PBMCs. Written as DNA, the CDR3 is TGTGCCAGCAGTGCCCCGGCGGGGCAGCCCCAGCATTTT. Encoded protein: CASSAPAGQPQHF.